The following is a T cell receptor beta chain sequence with its context. What this receptor recognizes is not known. Each CD8+ T cell subset was flow-sorted in triplicate, with some 300,000 cells per subset placed directly into RLT lysis buffer. Naive CD8+ T cells were defined stringently as CD45RO-CCR7+CD27+CD95- to exclude memory contaminants. Using standard density gradient centrifugation, peripheral blood mononuclear cells were isolated from buffy coats. Naive CXCR3-negative and CXCR3-positive CD8+ T cells were flow-sorted using a FACSAria III. Total RNA was extracted from sorted cells with an RNeasy Mini Kit. The data belong to a study of CXCR3-negative and CXCR3-positive naive CD8 T cells (dated by TCRdb to about 2019). Broadly, across the study: In total, 130 million to 150 million TRB reads were obtained, which works out to roughly 1.5 +/- 0.3 million reads per library. Diversity and physicochemical repertoire analyses were performed on around 10 donors pooled from two independent experiments. The TRBV-TRBJ cluster analysis covered naive subsets from 5 donors and memory cells from 3 donors. Summary of the overall study and its limitations: Freshly isolated PBMCs were used for most assays because CXCR3 expression went down partially after cryopreservation. TRBV-TRBJ usage was similar between naive CXCR3-negative and CXCR3-positive cells from the same donor, while memory cells showed distinct patterns. Because surface CD5, which is linked to self-reactivity in mice, was comparable between the naive subsets, TCR interaction strength was also inferred from TRB CDR3 physicochemical properties. TRB CDR3s from CXCR3-positive naive cells showed higher hydrophobicity (lower Kidera factor 4), lower energy, and higher strength and volume indices than CXCR3-negative naive cells. Both naive subsets had comparably high repertoire diversity, while memory CD8+ T cells had much lower repertoire diversity.

The CDR3, cysteine through phenylalanine, is 12 amino acids long. This entry has no DNA. The germline V gene encodes CDR1 SGHAT and CDR2 FQNNGV. Reads for this sample came from a NextSeq 550. The Human TCR Profiling Kit (MiLaboratory) was used to prepare UMI-labeled 5' RACE TRB cDNA libraries. cDNA synthesis used the entire amount of extracted RNA, and PCR amplification then used the entire amount of cDNA produced. The libraries were made side by side, with each library going through the same number of PCR cycles. Processing in the source paper ran as follows. With a requirement of at least two reads per UMI, MIGEC and MiXCR extracted about 50,000 +/- 10,000 unique UMI-labeled TRB cDNA molecules per library. Each library averaged around 42,000 +/- 9,900 functional in-frame TRB CDR3 nucleotide clonotypes without stop codons. Diversity metrics, including normalized Shannon-Wiener and Chao1, were computed in VDJtools after downsampling to 5000 UMI-labeled TRB molecules per sample. VDJtools computed clonotype-size-weighted physicochemical properties of the central five CDR3 residues: interaction energy, strength, volume and Kidera factor 4. TCRdb reprocessed the raw reads; every CDR3 protein sequence is a single record, and DNA is not supplied. TCRdb's processing, not the authors', yielded these V and J calls. The sample table records some 100,000 distinct CDR3 sequences. The top ten constitute less than 0.4% of the sample.

The rearrangement joined TRBV11-2 to TRBJ2-1; TCRdb outputs TRBD1, but without DNA this stays unchecked. Specimen: naive CXCR3+ CD8+ T cells from blood. This sample's cell subset or site label indicates: CD45RO-CCR7+CD27+CD95- naive CD8+ T cells expressing CXCR3 (TNR3+). This sequence originates from a human donor in good health. Some clones in this sample may be carry-over from other donors' samples. The CDR3 reads as follows: CASSFTGGEQFF.